The 28 T cell receptor delta chains in this list originate from one sample, sequenced in a study of γδ T cells in repeated Plasmodium falciparum infection. Vgamma9/Vdelta2+ and Vdelta2-negative gammadelta T cells were flow-sorted from PBMC for bulk sequencing. TCRdb re-called the multiplex PCR reads with CATT. The sample consists of over 45,000 delta-chain clones, roughly 1.6% of them appearing once. The sequenced material came from gamma-delta T cells from blood. The receptors originated from a pool of human donors (malaria-infected and uninfected, not separated).

Comments on this clone: The protein recorded in TCRdb matches a much larger clone and deviates from this DNA's translation at residue 14, suggesting a read error; the protein here is obtained by translating the DNA. The chain recombines TRDV1 with TRDJ1; D possibly corresponds to TRDD3 (6 bases). This CDR3 is 21 amino acids long. Trimming removed 0 bases from V and 1 base from J, with 27 bases in between. Looked up from germline, CDR1 is TSWWSYY and CDR2 is QGS. Written as DNA, the CDR3 is TGTGCTCTTGGGGAACTAAGGACCTACAACCGAACTGGGTGTTGCACCGATAAACTCATCTTT. This sequence encodes CALGELRTYNRTGCCTDKLIF.

This clone was detected only a few times. TCRdb lists the protein of a much larger clone for this DNA, which differs at residue 14, so this is likely a read error; the protein given here is translated from the DNA itself. The chain couples TRDV1 to TRDJ1; 7 positions match TRDD2. V was clipped by 3 bases and J by 2 bases; unmatched bases: 33. Germline loops: CDR1 TSWWSYY, CDR2 QGS. This CDR3 comprises 24 residues. The CDR3 here is CALGDRKAFLSSYLGSRGTDKLIF. The CDR3, as DNA: TGTGCTCTTGGGGATCGCAAGGCCTTCCTTTCCTCGTACTTGGGGTCCCGAGGAACCGATAAACTCATCTTT.

A few counts support this clone. This likely reflects a read error, since a far larger clone is one base away. This specimen includes other DNA sequences encoding the same CDR3. This chain joins TRDV1 and TRDJ1; D perhaps matches TRDD3 (5 bases). TCRdb does not report a J gene; here it was assigned by matching the DNA to germline references. The CDR3 sequence is 12 residues long. Looked up from germline, CDR1 is TSWWSYY and CDR2 is QGS. The CDR3 bases are TGTGCCCTTGGGGCCGTTTCCCAAAAACTCATCTTT. Protein: CALGAVSQKLIF.

By sample fraction, this clone is medium-sized. The chain employs TRDV1 and TRDJ1, with D perhaps matching TRDD3 (6 bases). Trimming took off 3 bases at V and 4 bases at J, with 15 bases between the two ends. The CDR3 has 15 residues. Germline V lookup: CDR1 TSWWSYY, CDR2 QGS. CDR3 coding DNA: TGTGCTCTTGGGGATTTTCGGTGGGGGGGCGATAAACTCATCTTT. Amino acid sequence: CALGDFRWGGDKLIF.

This clone has only a few counts. The mismatch at residue 15 between this DNA's translation and the TCRdb protein of a much larger clone likely reflects a read error; the protein shown is translated from the DNA. The CDR3 sequence: CALGCPSLGLTGGCADKLIF. Here the CDR3 DNA reads TGTGCTCTTGGGTGTCCTTCCCTCGGACTTACTGGGGGATGCGCCGATAAACTCATCTTT. This chain uses TRDV1 with TRDJ1; the match to TRDD3 covers 10 bases. Assignment of the J gene here rests on matching the DNA to germline, because TCRdb gives none. Trimming removed 5 bases from V and 3 bases from J; junction bases left unmatched: 21. Germline V gene sequence: CDR1 TSWWSYY, CDR2 QGS. This CDR3 comprises 20 residues.

The chain uses TRDV1 and TRDJ1; 9 bases align to TRDD3. The J gene, not given by TCRdb, was assigned here from a germline match of the nucleotide sequence. CDR1 TSWWSYY and CDR2 QGS come from the germline V gene. CDR3 length: 20 amino acids. Trimming removed 5 bases from V and 0 bases from J; junction bases left unmatched: 19. The chain's CDR3 is CALGKPFRLGDKTYTDKLIF. CDR3 nucleotides: TGTGCTCTTGGGAAGCCCTTCCGATTGGGGGATAAGACGTACACCGATAAACTCATCTTT.

This clone was seen a few times. The protein TCRdb lists belongs to a much larger clone and differs from this DNA's translation at residue 17, which points to a read error; the protein shown is made from the DNA. V and J are TRDV2 and TRDJ3, with 10 bases aligning to TRDD3. Matching the DNA to germline supplied the J gene, which TCRdb does not give. The CDR3 runs to 23 residues. Germline CDR1 and CDR2: GEAIGNYY and EKD. The CDR3 region is CACDNRAEKTGGSESWGTRQMFF. CDR3 bases: TGTGCCTGTGACAACCGGGCCGAAAAGACTGGGGGATCCGAGTCCTGGGGCACCCGACAGATGTTTTTC.

Concerning this clone: This is likely an artifact of a read error, given a far larger clone one base away. Other DNA sequences in this sample translate to the same CDR3. The chain combines TRDV1 with TRDJ1; D not certain. The J gene, left out of TCRdb, was set here by checking the DNA against germline. The CDR3 is made up of 19 amino acids. V was clipped by 0 bases and J by 2 bases, with 22 bases between them. CDR1 and CDR2 (germline): TSWWSYY, QGS. CDR3 protein: CALGELVTRTPTYTDKLIF. The CDR3 bases are TGTGCTCTTGGGGAACTGGTGACACGTACCCCGACGTATACCGATAAACTCATCTTT.

This clone was counted many times. The chain combines TRDV2 with TRDJ1; 13 bases are a match to TRDD3. V shed 4 bases and J 0 bases; nucleotides not matched to a gene: 16. The CDR3 has 20 amino acids. The germline gives CDR1 GEAIGNYY, CDR2 EKD. CDR3 nucleotide sequence: TGTGCCTGTGATTTACTGGGGGATACGCTTCAAGACACCAACACCGATAAACTCATCTTT. It specifies CACDLLGDTLQDTNTDKLIF.

The sample holds many counts of this clone. One junction end disagrees with the germline gene, perhaps due to a read error. This same CDR3 is encoded by further DNA sequences in the sample. V is TRDV1 and J is TRDJ1; TRDD3 is a possible D gene (6 bases). Germline-derived CDR1 and CDR2 are TSWWSYY and QGS. CDR3 size: 22 residues. The CDR3 loop reads CALGDPHTSTLGNTVVTGKLIF. CDR3 coding DNA: TGTGCTCTTGGGGATCCCCACACTTCCACCCTGGGGAATACGGTGGTAACCGGTAAACTCATCTTT.

Ten or more counts support this clone. This sequence joins TRDV2 and TRDJ1; 12 bases align to TRDD3. The V gene's germline CDR1 is GEAIGNYY and CDR2 EKD. V gave up 0 bases and J gave up 0 bases; unmatched junction bases: 19. CDR3 length: 22 amino acids. The CDR3: CACDTLVPSLLGDTRNTDKLIF. The CDR3, as DNA: TGTGCCTGTGACACCCTCGTTCCTAGCCTACTGGGGGATACAAGAAACACCGATAAACTCATCTTT.

This clone was seen only a few times. A read error may explain this, as a much larger clone is one base away. The chain combines TRDV2 with TRDJ1; D gene unclear. TCRdb records no J gene; here it was assigned by comparing the DNA to germline. The CDR3 is 17 amino acids. Germline-derived CDR1 and CDR2 are GEAIGNYY and EKD. V gave up 1 base and J gave up 1 base, with 18 bases separating them. CDR3 bases: TGTGCCTGTGACACGCTCGTACTGAGCGGGGTCACCGATAAACTCATCTTT. Encoded protein: CACDTLVLSGVTDKLIF.

Concerning this clone itself: This DNA's translation differs at residue 10 from TCRdb's protein, which comes from a much larger clone; a read error is likely, and the protein shown is translated from the DNA. This rearrangement joins TRDV1 to TRDJ1; TRDD3 matches 10 bases. As TCRdb names no J gene, one was assigned here on the basis of a DNA match to germline. Looked up from germline, CDR1 is TSWWSYY and CDR2 is QGS. The CDR3 contains 17 residues. Trimming at V came to 6 bases and at J to 0 bases, leaving 10 bases not matched to a gene. CDR3 coding DNA: TGTGCTCTTGGAATTATCTGGGGGATATGTTACACCGATAAACTCATCTTT. As protein: CALGIIWGICYTDKLIF.

This clone was seen at least ten times. This chain connects TRDV1 to TRDJ1; D may be TRDD3 (5 bases). Germline V gives CDR1 TSWWSYY, CDR2 QGS. The CDR3 is 23 residues long. The V end was cut by 7 bases, the J end by 0 bases, with 39 bases between. CDR3 nucleotides: TGTGCTCTTGCAAAGCAGAGTGGGTCACTAGGAGTCGATACCCCCTCGTACACCGATAAACTCATCTTT. Its protein product is CALAKQSGSLGVDTPSYTDKLIF.

Remarks on this clone: At one end, the junction sequence differs from germline, possibly due to a read error. The V gene is TRDV2, the J gene TRDJ3; 8 bases are shared with TRDD3. The J gene, not given by TCRdb, was assigned here from a germline match of the nucleotide sequence. CDR3 length: 22 residues. CDR1 and CDR2 (germline): GEAIGNYY, EKD. The CDR3 sequence: CACDSVLGVPEQSSWDTRKMFF. CDR3 nucleotides: TGTGCCTGTGACAGCGTACTGGGGGTCCCAGAACAAAGCTCCTGGGACACCCGAAAGATGTTTTTC.

The table lists this clone with a few counts. The TCRdb protein comes from a much larger clone and disagrees with this DNA's translation at residue 13, likely due to a read error; the protein given here is derived from the DNA. This chain joins TRDV1 and TRDJ1; weak D call: TRDD3 (5 bases). Assignment of the J gene here rests on matching the DNA to germline, because TCRdb gives none. The CDR3 extends over 21 amino acids. The germline V gene encodes CDR1 TSWWSYY and CDR2 QGS. The V gene lost 0 bases and the J gene lost 0 bases, with 26 bases spanning the gap. CDR3 DNA: TGTGCTCTTGGGGAACTAGCGGTGGCGGGATCCTCAGGGTGGTACACCGATAAACTCATCTTT. It is translated as CALGELAVAGSSGWYTDKLIF.

This clone was detected a few times. A read error is the likely source, as a far larger clone sits one nucleotide away. Other DNA sequences from this sample encode an identical CDR3 as well. V is TRDV1 and J is TRDJ1; 7 nucleotides agree with TRDD3. The J gene, left out of TCRdb, was set here by checking the DNA against germline. The CDR3 has 22 residues. CDR1 is TSWWSYY and CDR2 is QGS in the germline V gene. Trimming cost V 6 bases and J 0 bases; bases outside gene matches: 28. CDR3 nucleotides: TGTGCTCTTGGCGACTCTACCCATTTCCGGGGGGACTGGGGACCCTACACCGATAAACTCATCTTT. Translating it yields CALGDSTHFRGDWGPYTDKLIF.

There are a few counts of this clone. This DNA translates differently at residue 3 from the TCRdb protein, which is that of a much larger clone; a read error is likely, and the protein shown is the DNA's own translation. The rearrangement links TRDV1 to TRDJ1; TRDD3 aligns across 13 bases. No J gene was available from TCRdb, and it was assigned here by a germline match of the DNA. Germline V lookup: CDR1 TSWWSYY, CDR2 QGS. This CDR3 is built from 23 residues. The CDR3 bases are TGTGCTATTGGGGAAGGGGACCCCGAGTACTGGGGGATACGATCGGTGGACACCGATAAACTCATCTTT. Translating it yields CAIGEGDPEYWGIRSVDTDKLIF.

This clone was observed a few times. A read error is the likely source, as a far larger clone sits one nucleotide away. Other DNA sequences in this sample translate to the same CDR3. The J gene is TRDJ1, the V gene TRDV1, with 9 positions matching TRDD2. No J segment appears in TCRdb, so it was assigned here by matching the sequence to germline. Germline CDR1 TSWWSYY, CDR2 QGS. CDR3 length equals 22 residues. V lost 0 bases, J lost 0 bases, and 20 bases stayed unmatched. The CDR3 region has the DNA TGTGCTCTTGGGGAACTTCCTTCCTACATGGGTGGGGGTCACTCATACACCGATAAACTCATCTTT. Translation gives CALGELPSYMGGGHSYTDKLIF.

Note on this clone: Only one base separates this from a far larger clonotype, so it likely reflects a read error. Additional DNA sequences in this sample encode the identical CDR3. The chain couples TRDV1 to TRDJ1; 7 bases match TRDD3. TCRdb is silent on the J gene; assignment here came from matching the DNA to germline. Germline assignment: CDR1 TSWWSYY and CDR2 QGS. The CDR3 is 17 residues long. The CDR3 DNA reads TGTGCCCTTGGGGGACTTGAGCATCTTGTCTACACCGATAAACTCATCTTT. The encoded protein is CALGGLEHLVYTDKLIF.

This clone was counted a few times. The TCRdb protein comes from a much larger clone and disagrees with this DNA's translation at residue 14, likely due to a read error; the protein given here is derived from the DNA. The J gene is uncalled and the V gene is TRDV1. The CDR3 contains 16 residues. Per the germline V gene, CDR1 is TSWWSYY and CDR2 is QGS. The CDR3 reads CALGRRGISSSDKPIF. DNA for the CDR3: TGTGCTCTTGGGCGCCGAGGGATTTCTTCCTCCGATAAACCCATCTTT.

This clone was detected a few times. A read error likely explains why the TCRdb protein, taken from a much larger clone, differs from this DNA's translation at residue 17; the protein shown is translated from the DNA. The genes are TRDV3 and TRDJ1; D perhaps matches TRDD2 (7 bases). The J gene, left out of TCRdb, was set here by checking the DNA against germline. CDR3 length: 22 residues. Germline values: CDR1 TVYSNPD, CDR2 GDNSRS (reference sequence). The V gene lost 4 bases and the J gene lost 4 bases, with 43 bases spanning the gap. The CDR3 bases are TGTGCCTCCAAAAGTATTGGTCAAGCCTTCCTGCGACCGTCCGGGGGAATCGATAAACTCATCTTT. Protein product: CASKSIGQAFLRPSGGIDKLIF. The full variable domain, completed using reference TRDV3 and TRDJ1, is CDKVTQSSPDQTVASGSEVVLLCTYDTVYSNPDLFWYRIRPDYSFQFVFYGDNSRSEGADFTQGRFSVKHILTQKAFHLVISPVRTEDSATYYCASKSIGQAFLRPSGGIDKLIFGKGTRVTVEP.

This clone has ten or more counts. Within the sample, other DNA sequences also encode this same CDR3. The CDR3 DNA reads as TGTGCTCTTGGGGAACTAGTACCCTCCAAGTGGGGGACGTACACCGATAAACTCATCTTT. This sequence encodes CALGELVPSKWGTYTDKLIF. V and J are TRDV1 and TRDJ1; 7 nucleotides line up with TRDD3. The CDR3 is 20 residues long. With V trimmed by 0 bases and J by 0 bases, 16 bases remained unmatched. Germline loops: CDR1 TSWWSYY, CDR2 QGS.

This clone was picked up a small number of times. TCRdb lists the protein of a much larger clone for this DNA, which differs at residue 10, so this is likely a read error; the protein given here is translated from the DNA itself. The chain uses TRDV1 and TRDJ1; tentative D call: TRDD3 (5 bases). Since TCRdb gives no J gene, matching the DNA to germline was used here to assign it. This CDR3 is built from 18 residues. Germline V gene lookup returns CDR1 TSWWSYY and CDR2 QGS. V was shortened by 0 bases and J by 0 bases, with 17 bases between the two germline ends. The CDR3 spells CALGELGLHEGYTDKLIF. CDR3 DNA: TGTGCTCTTGGGGAACTTGGATTGCACGAGGGATACACCGATAAACTCATCTTT.

With regard to this clone: This DNA's translation and the protein TCRdb lists, from a much larger clone, do not match at residue 15, likely due to a read error; the protein shown is translated from the DNA. V gene TRDV1 combines with J gene TRDJ1, with 8 bases fitting TRDD3. The CDR3 covers 19 residues. In germline, CDR1 is TSWWSYY, CDR2 QGS. CDR3 nucleotides: TGTGCTCTTGGGGAAGGGATTTCAAACGCGCTGGGGGACACCGGTAAACTCATCTTT. This translates into CALGEGISNALGDTGKLIF.

This clone was observed at least ten times. A clone one base away is much larger, so this may be a read error. Distinct nucleotide sequences in the sample also encode this CDR3. The rearrangement links TRDV1 to TRDJ1; the D gene is possibly TRDD3 (5 bases). From germline, CDR1 is TSWWSYY and CDR2 QGS. The CDR3 length is 20 residues. The CDR3: CALGDHYKSIRPRYTDKLIF. As DNA, the CDR3 is TGTGCTCTTGGGGACCATTACAAAAGCATACGCCCCCGGTACACCGATAAGCTCATCTTT.

Comments on this clone: A far larger clone is just one base off, so this is likely a read error. The same CDR3 also results from other DNA sequences found in this sample. V and J are TRDV1 and TRDJ1, with D maybe TRDD3 (6 bases). V shed 3 bases and J shed 0 bases, with 26 bases lying between them. Germline-derived CDR1 and CDR2 are TSWWSYY and QGS. The CDR3 has 20 residues. CDR3 DNA sequence: TGTGCTCTTGGGGAGCAAGTCGGTTGGGGGTCATACTCATACACCGATAAACTCATCTTT. Translated: CALGEQVGWGSYSYTDKLIF.

On this clone: TCRdb has a much larger clone's protein, which differs at residue 15 from the translation of this DNA, likely because of a read error; what is shown is the protein translated from the DNA. The J gene went uncalled, whereas the V gene is TRDV1; TRDD3, the table's D call, was not compared with the DNA. Germline V gene lookup returns CDR1 TSWWSYY and CDR2 QGS. The CDR3 consists of 16 residues. This chain's CDR3 is CALGDPGILYTDKLTF. Here the CDR3 DNA reads TGTGCTCTTGGGGATCCCGGCATCCTATACACCGATAAACTCACCTTT.